This TCR beta chain emerged from a study of T cell responses to AZD1222 COVID-19 vaccine. Trimming cost V 2 bases and J 1 base, with 10 bases left between them. From germline, CDR1 is ENHRY and CDR2 SYGVKD. The length of the CDR3 is 15 residues. The method was immunoSEQ multiplex PCR; TCRdb's version includes in-frame clones alone and lacks a portion of them. Of some 190,000 clones in the sample, roughly 88% were seen once. This sequence originates from an adult in good health. This chain connects TRBV10-3 to TRBJ2-3; TRBD1 is a possible D gene (5 bases). Sample: peripheral blood, taken on day 0 of AZD1222 vaccination. The DNA of the CDR3 is TGTGCCATCAGTGAGACAGGAGAGGGCACAGATACGCAGTATTTT. It specifies CAISETGEGTDTQYF.